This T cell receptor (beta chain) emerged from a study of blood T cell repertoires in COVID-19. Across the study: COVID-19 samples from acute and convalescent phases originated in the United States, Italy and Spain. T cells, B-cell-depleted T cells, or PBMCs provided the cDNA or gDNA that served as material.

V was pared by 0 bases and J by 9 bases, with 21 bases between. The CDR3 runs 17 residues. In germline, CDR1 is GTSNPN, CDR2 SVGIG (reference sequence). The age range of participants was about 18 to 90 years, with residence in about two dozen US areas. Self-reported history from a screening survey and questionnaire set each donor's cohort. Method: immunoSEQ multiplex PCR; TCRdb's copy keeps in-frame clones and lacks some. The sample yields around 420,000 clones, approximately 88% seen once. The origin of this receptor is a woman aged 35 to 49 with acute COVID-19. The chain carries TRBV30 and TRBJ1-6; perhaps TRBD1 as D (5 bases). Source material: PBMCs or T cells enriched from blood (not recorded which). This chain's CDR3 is CAWSVRVGGTLSSPLHF. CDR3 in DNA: TGTGCCTGGAGTGTTCGGGTTGGAGGGACCCTAAGTTCACCCCTCCACTTT.